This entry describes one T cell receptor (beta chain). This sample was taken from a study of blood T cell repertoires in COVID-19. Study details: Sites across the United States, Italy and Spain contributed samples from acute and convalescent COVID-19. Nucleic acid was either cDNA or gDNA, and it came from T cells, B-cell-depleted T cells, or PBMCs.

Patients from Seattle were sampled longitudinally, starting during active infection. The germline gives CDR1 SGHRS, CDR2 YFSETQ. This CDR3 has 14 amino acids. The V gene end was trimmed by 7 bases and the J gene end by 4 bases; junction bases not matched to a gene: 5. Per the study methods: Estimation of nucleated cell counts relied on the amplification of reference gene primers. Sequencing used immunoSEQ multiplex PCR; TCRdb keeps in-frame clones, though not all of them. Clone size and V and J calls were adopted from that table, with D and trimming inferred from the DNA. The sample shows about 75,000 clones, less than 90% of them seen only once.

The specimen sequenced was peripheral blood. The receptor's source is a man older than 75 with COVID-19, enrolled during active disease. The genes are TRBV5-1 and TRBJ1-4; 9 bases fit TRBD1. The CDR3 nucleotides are TGCGCCAGCCGACCGGGACAGGGTAATGAAAAACTGTTTTTT. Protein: CASRPGQGNEKLFF. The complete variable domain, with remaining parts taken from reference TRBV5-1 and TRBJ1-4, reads KAGVTQTPRYLIKTRGQQVTLSCSPISGHRSVSWYQQTPGQGLQFLFEYFSETQRNKGNFPGRFSGRQFSNSRSEMNVSTLELGDSALYLCASRPGQGNEKLFFGSGTQLSVL.